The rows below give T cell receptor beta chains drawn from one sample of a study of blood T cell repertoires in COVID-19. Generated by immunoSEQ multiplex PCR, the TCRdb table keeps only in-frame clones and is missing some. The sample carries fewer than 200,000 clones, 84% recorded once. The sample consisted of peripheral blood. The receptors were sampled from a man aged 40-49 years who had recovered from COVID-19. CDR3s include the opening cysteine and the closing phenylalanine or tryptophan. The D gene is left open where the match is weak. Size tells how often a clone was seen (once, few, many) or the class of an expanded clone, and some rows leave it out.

TGTGCCAGCAGGCCGACAGTACAAGAGACCCAGTACTTC	CASRPTVQETQYF	TRBV27	TRBJ2-5	-	-
TGTGCCAGCAGCAGTGTGACAGGGGGAAGGAATTCACCCCTCCACTTT	CASSSVTGGRNSPLHF	TRBV6-2/TRBV6-3	TRBJ1-6	-	TRBD1
TGTGCCAGCAGCCGAAAGCGGGAGGGAGAGTTCTTC	CASSRKREGEFF	TRBV11-2	TRBJ2-1	once	TRBD2
TGTGCCACCAGTGACCCGGTCTCCTACGAGCAGTACTTC	CATSDPVSYEQYF	TRBV24-1	TRBJ2-7	-	-
TGTGCCAGCAGCTCCCAGGGGGCGCGGGTGCTGTTTTTT	CASSSQGARVLFF	TRBV7-8	TRBJ1-4	few	TRBD1
TGTGCCAGCAGCCGGCCTTATCCAGGGTTTATTGAGCAGTTCTTC	CASSRPYPGFIEQFF	TRBV6-2/TRBV6-3	TRBJ2-1	-	-
TGTGCCAGCAGCCAAGATCGTATGGAGACCCAGTACTTC	CASSQDRMETQYF	TRBV4-2	TRBJ2-5	-	-
TGTGCCAGCAGCCAACAGGGGAATCAGCCCCAGCATTTT	CASSQQGNQPQHF	TRBV6-2/TRBV6-3	TRBJ1-5	-	TRBD1
TGCAGTGCTAGAGTAATCAATGAGCAGTTCTTC	CSARVINEQFF	TRBV20-1	TRBJ2-1	-	-
TGTGCCAGCAGTGTACAGGGATTCTTCAGTGAAAAACTGTTTTTT	CASSVQGFFSEKLFF	TRBV2	TRBJ1-4	-	-
TGTGCCAGCAGTGAAGCTCGGACAGGGTGGCAGCCCCAGCATTTT	CASSEARTGWQPQHF	TRBV6-1	TRBJ1-5	-	TRBD1
TGTGCCAGCAGTCACCAGGGTGGAGCTTTCTTT	CASSHQGGAFF	TRBV6-5	TRBJ1-1	once	-
TGTGCCTGGGGACAGGGAGGAGGGGATAATTCACCCCTCCACTTT	CAWGQGGGDNSPLHF	TRBV30	TRBJ1-6	-	TRBD1